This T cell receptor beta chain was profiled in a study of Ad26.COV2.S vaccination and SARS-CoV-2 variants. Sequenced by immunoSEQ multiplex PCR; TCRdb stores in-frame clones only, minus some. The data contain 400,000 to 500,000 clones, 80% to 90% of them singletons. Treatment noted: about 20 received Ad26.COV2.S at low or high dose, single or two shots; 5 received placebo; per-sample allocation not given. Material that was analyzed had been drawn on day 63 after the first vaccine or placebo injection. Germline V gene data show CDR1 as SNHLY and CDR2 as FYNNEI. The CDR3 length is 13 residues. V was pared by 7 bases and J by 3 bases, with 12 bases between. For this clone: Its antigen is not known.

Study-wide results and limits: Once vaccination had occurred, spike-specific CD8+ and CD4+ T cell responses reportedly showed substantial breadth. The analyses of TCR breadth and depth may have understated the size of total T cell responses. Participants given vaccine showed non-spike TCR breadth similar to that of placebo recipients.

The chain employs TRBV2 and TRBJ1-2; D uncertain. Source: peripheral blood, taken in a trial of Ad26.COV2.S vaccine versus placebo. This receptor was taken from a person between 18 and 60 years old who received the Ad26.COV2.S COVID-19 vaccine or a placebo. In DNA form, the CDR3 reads TGTGCCAGCACCCGGCAGCAAGACTATGGCTACACCTTC. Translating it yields CASTRQQDYGYTF.